In its sample, the clone carrying this T cell receptor beta chain was seen a few times. Its antigen remains unidentified. At one end, the junction sequence differs from germline, possibly due to a read error. Libraries were made from TCR beta cDNA, and they carried unique molecular identifiers. TCRdb re-called the PCR reads through MiXCR, storing one row per CDR3 protein. The sample shows hundreds of thousands of distinct CDR3 sequences, 25% to 30% of them seen only once. This sample is part of a study of post-analysis software for immune sequencing data. Findings of the study overall: F measure clustering grouped samples strongly by preparation batch.

This TCR was recovered from a girl aged 5 to 17 with multiple sclerosis. What was sequenced was blood.

The CDR3 DNA is TGTGCCAGCAGCCGACCAACAGGGGGGGCCTACGGGCAGTACTTC. Protein: CASSRPTGGAYGQYF. This rearrangement joins TRBV7-8 to TRBJ2-7; possible D gene TRBD1, 8 bases. This CDR3 has 15 amino acids. Germline CDR1 SGHVS, CDR2 FQNEAQ.